These T cell receptor beta chains were read from a single sample in a study of blood T cell repertoires in COVID-19. Sequencing was performed with immunoSEQ multiplex PCR; in TCRdb, only in-frame clones are kept and a portion is missing. Of hundreds of thousands of clones in the sample, more than 85% were seen once. Sequencing used peripheral blood. The receptors originated from a man between 70 and 80 years old with acute or convalescent COVID-19. Each CDR3 is given with its conserved first and last residue. The D gene is left open where the match is weak. Size tells how often a clone was seen (once, few, many) or the class of an expanded clone, and some rows leave it out.

v_call,clone_size,d_call,j_call,cdr3_nt,cdr3_aa
TRBV5-6,NA,NA,TRBJ1-2,TGTGCCAGCAGCTTAATAACAGGGAACTATGGCTACACCTTC,CASSLITGNYGYTF
TRBV6-2/TRBV6-3,NA,TRBD1,TRBJ2-7,TGTGCCAGCAGTAAACGGACAGGGGTAGGGTACGAGCAGTACTTC,CASSKRTGVGYEQYF
TRBV6-4,NA,TRBD2,TRBJ2-3,TGTGCCAGCAGTAGCCTAGCGGGGGGGTCTCTGGATACGCAGTATTTT,CASSSLAGGSLDTQYF
TRBV5-4,NA,NA,TRBJ2-5,TGTGCCAGCAGCGAGGGAGCCTATCAAGAGACCCAGTACTTC,CASSEGAYQETQYF
TRBV27,NA,TRBD1,TRBJ2-7,TGTGCCAGCAGAAGAGTGCTGACAGGGCAGTACTACGAGCAGTACTTC,CASRRVLTGQYYEQYF
TRBV12-3/TRBV12-4,NA,NA,TRBJ2-3,TGTGCCAGCAGTTTTGGGCGGGATGATACGCAGTATTTT,CASSFGRDDTQYF
TRBV15,NA,TRBD1,TRBJ2-1,TGTGCCACCAGCAGAGGTGGGACAGGGCGACACAATGAGCAGTTCTTC,CATSRGGTGRHNEQFF
TRBV20-1,NA,NA,TRBJ2-1,TGCAGTGCTAGAATCCATAGTGAGCAGTTCTTC,CSARIHSEQFF
TRBV21-1,once,NA,TRBJ2-3,TGTGCCAGCAGCAAGACTAGCGGGAGGGGAGGTGAAGATACGCAGTATTTT,CASSKTSGRGGEDTQYF
TRBV28,NA,TRBD1,TRBJ1-4,TGTGCCAGCAGTTTAACAGGGACAGGGGGGGAAAAACTGTTTTTT,CASSLTGTGGEKLFF
TRBV4-3,NA,TRBD2,TRBJ2-1,TGCGCCAGCAGCCAATTCAGGCGGGAGGGCCCTCTCTCCTACAATGAGCAGTTCTTC,CASSQFRREGPLSYNEQFF
TRBV7-8,NA,TRBD2,TRBJ2-1,TGTGCCAGCAGCTTAAGCCTAGCGGAGTACAATGAGCAGTTCTTC,CASSLSLAEYNEQFF
TRBV7-3,NA,TRBD1,TRBJ1-5,TGTGCCAGCAGCCGAGGACAGGGATGGCCCCAGCATTTT,CASSRGQGWPQHF
TRBV7-7,NA,TRBD2,TRBJ2-1,TGTGCCAGCAGCTTATATGCTAGCGGAGGCGATGAGCAGTTCTTC,CASSLYASGGDEQFF
TRBV3-1/TRBV3-2,once,NA,TRBJ2-1,TGTGCCAGCAGCTCATTGGGTCCGGTGGAGGACAATGAGCAGTTCTTC,CASSSLGPVEDNEQFF
TRBV7-9,few,NA,TRBJ1-5,TGTGCCAGCAGCTTTACAGGGCTAGATCAGCCCCAGCATTTT,CASSFTGLDQPQHF
TRBV15,NA,TRBD1,TRBJ1-3,TGTGCCACCAGCAGATCAGACAGGGACTCTGGAAACACCATATATTTT,CATSRSDRDSGNTIYF
TRBV5-1,NA,NA,TRBJ1-3,TGCGCCAGCAGCTTGGGAGAACCTGGAAACACCATATATTTT,CASSLGEPGNTIYF
TRBV6-5,NA,NA,TRBJ1-4,TGTGCCAGCAGTTTGACAGGCTTAAATGAAAAACTGTTTTTT,CASSLTGLNEKLFF
TRBV6-2/TRBV6-3,NA,NA,TRBJ1-2,TGTGCCAGCAGTCCGCAATCAGGGCGCCCACCCTATGGCTACACCTTC,CASSPQSGRPPYGYTF
TRBV12-3/TRBV12-4,few,NA,TRBJ1-3,TGTGCCAGCAGCCTCCCTGGAAACACCATATATTTT,CASSLPGNTIYF
TRBV7-9,NA,NA,TRBJ1-5,TGTGCCAGCAGCTTAGCAGGGGTTGGTCAGCCCCAGCATTTT,CASSLAGVGQPQHF
TRBV11-3,NA,TRBD2,TRBJ2-1,TGTGCCAGCAGCTTAGTGGGGACTAGCGGGAACAATGAGCAGTTCTTC,CASSLVGTSGNNEQFF
TRBV6-2/TRBV6-3,NA,NA,TRBJ1-1,TGTGCCAGCAGTTATCCCTCGAGGCAAGCTTTCTTT,CASSYPSRQAFF